This T cell receptor beta chain was found in a study of cytomegalovirus exposure and HLA in healthy donors. Primers: 60 Vbeta forward and 13 Jbeta reverse. Only in-frame clones appear in the TCRdb table, and some are missing; sequencing was by immunoSEQ multiplex PCR. The repertoire has under 200,000 clones, 82% of them found once; the top ten carry more than 7%. The CDR3 sequence is 14 residues long. V gave up 4 bases and J gave up 8 bases; unmatched junction bases: 11. The V gene's germline CDR1 is SGDLS and CDR2 YYNGEE. The sequenced sample consisted of PBMCs. The clonotype was recovered from a male donor in good health and CMV-seropositive. The chain recombines TRBV9 with TRBJ1-1, with 7 bases that match TRBD1. In DNA, the CDR3 is TGTGCCAGCAGCCCCTACGGACAGGAGAACGAAGCTTTCTTT. Amino acids: CASSPYGQENEAFF.